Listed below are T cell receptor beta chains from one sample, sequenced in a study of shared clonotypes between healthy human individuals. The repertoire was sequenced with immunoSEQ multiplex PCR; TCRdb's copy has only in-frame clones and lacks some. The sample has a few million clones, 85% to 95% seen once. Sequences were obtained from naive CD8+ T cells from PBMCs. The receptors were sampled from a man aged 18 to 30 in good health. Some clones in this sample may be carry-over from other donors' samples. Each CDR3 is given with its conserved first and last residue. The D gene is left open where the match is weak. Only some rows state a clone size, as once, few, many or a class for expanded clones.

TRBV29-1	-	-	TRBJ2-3	CSVEDKAFADTQYF	TGCAGCGTTGAAGACAAGGCCTTTGCAGATACGCAGTATTTT
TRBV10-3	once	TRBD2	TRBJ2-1	CAISEWTSSYNEQFF	TGTGCCATCAGTGAATGGACTAGCTCCTACAATGAGCAGTTCTTC
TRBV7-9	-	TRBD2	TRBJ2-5	CASSLKRENGGETQYF	TGTGCCAGCAGCTTAAAGCGGGAGAATGGTGGGGAGACCCAGTACTTC
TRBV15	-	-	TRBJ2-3	CATSRASTDTQYF	TGTGCCACCAGCAGAGCTTCCACAGATACGCAGTATTTT
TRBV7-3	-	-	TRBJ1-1	CASSSLVGTEAFF	TGTGCCAGCAGCTCCCTAGTGGGGACTGAAGCTTTCTTT
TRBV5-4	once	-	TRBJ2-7	CASSFTGGSYEQYF	TGTGCCAGCAGCTTCACCGGCGGATCCTACGAGCAGTACTTC
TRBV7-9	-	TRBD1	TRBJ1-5	CASSSTGGSQPQHF	TGTGCCAGCAGTTCGACAGGGGGCTCTCAGCCCCAGCATTTT
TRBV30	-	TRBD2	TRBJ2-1	CAWSEGLAPYNEQFF	TGTGCCTGGAGTGAGGGACTAGCTCCTTACAATGAGCAGTTCTTC
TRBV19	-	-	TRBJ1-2	CASTPGSSYYGYTF	TGTGCCAGTACCCCGGGTTCGTCCTATTATGGCTACACCTTC
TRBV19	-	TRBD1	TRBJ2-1	CASTDVPGGAWNEQFF	TGTGCCAGTACCGATGTCCCAGGGGGCGCCTGGAATGAGCAGTTCTTC
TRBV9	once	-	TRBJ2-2	CASSVVEGLTGELFF	TGTGCCAGCAGCGTAGTTGAGGGGCTTACCGGGGAGCTGTTTTTT
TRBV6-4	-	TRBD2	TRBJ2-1	CASSPGLAGGGSYNEQFF	TGTGCCAGCAGCCCGGGACTAGCGGGAGGGGGCTCCTACAATGAGCAGTTCTTC
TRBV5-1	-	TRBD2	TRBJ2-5	CASSPPGRGAYQETQYF	TGCGCCAGCAGCCCCCCGGGGAGGGGAGCCTACCAAGAGACCCAGTACTTC
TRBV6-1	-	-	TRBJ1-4	CASSEAEDQWGPLNEKLFF	TGTGCCAGCAGTGAAGCCGAGGATCAATGGGGACCGCTTAATGAAAAACTGTTTTTT
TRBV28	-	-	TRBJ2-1	CASRGTGTNKNEQFF	TGTGCCAGCAGGGGGACCGGGACAAACAAAAATGAGCAGTTCTTC
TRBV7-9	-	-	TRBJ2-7	CASSPPGRLYEQYF	TGTGCCAGCAGCCCCCCGGGGCGTCTCTACGAGCAGTACTTC
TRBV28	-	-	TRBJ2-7	CASSISGTFTYEQYF	TGTGCCAGCAGCATCTCCGGGACTTTCACCTACGAGCAGTACTTC
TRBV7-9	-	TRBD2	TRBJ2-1	CASSPGLAELYNEQFF	TGTGCCAGCAGCCCGGGACTAGCGGAGCTATACAATGAGCAGTTCTTC
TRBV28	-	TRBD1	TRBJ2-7	CASSPGTGSYEQYF	TGTGCCAGCAGTCCAGGGACAGGTTCCTACGAGCAGTACTTC
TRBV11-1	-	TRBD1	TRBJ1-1	CASSPSDRGHTEAFF	TGTGCCAGCAGCCCAAGTGACAGGGGGCACACTGAAGCTTTCTTT
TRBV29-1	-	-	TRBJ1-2	CSALSPHGYTF	TGCAGCGCGTTGTCCCCCCATGGCTACACCTTC
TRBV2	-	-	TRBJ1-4	CASSQGPNEKLFF	TGTGCCAGCAGTCAGGGACCTAATGAAAAACTGTTTTTT
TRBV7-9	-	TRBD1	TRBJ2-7	CASSRRDRPYEQYF	TGTGCCAGCAGCCGACGGGACAGACCATACGAGCAGTACTTC
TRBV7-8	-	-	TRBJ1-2	CASSPGPGYGYTF	TGTGCCAGCAGCCCGGGACCAGGCTATGGCTACACCTTC
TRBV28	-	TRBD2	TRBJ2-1	CASSLLLAGSDEQFF	TGTGCCAGCAGTTTGCTCCTAGCGGGAAGCGATGAGCAGTTCTTC
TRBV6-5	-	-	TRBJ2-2	CASRSGRWGGELFF	TGTGCCAGCAGGTCGGGACGGTGGGGCGGGGAGCTGTTTTTT
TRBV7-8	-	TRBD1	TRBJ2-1	CASSFPGQGAPHNEQFF	TGTGCCAGCAGCTTCCCGGGACAGGGGGCGCCTCACAATGAGCAGTTCTTC
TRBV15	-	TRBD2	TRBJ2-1	CATSNLRTSGLYNEQFF	TGTGCCACCAGCAACCTCAGGACTAGCGGATTATACAATGAGCAGTTCTTC
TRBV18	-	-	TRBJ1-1	CASSKTGQGLLTEAFF	TGTGCCAGCTCAAAGACCGGGCAGGGCTTACTCACTGAAGCTTTCTTT
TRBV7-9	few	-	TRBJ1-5	CASSLDVGNQPQHF	TGTGCCAGCAGCTTAGACGTGGGAAATCAGCCCCAGCATTTT
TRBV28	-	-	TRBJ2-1	CASGLGDREGPDEQFF	TGTGCCAGCGGGTTGGGGGATCGGGAAGGGCCTGATGAGCAGTTCTTC
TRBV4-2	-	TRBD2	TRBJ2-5	CASSHGQREVETQYF	TGTGCCAGCAGCCACGGCCAGCGGGAGGTGGAGACCCAGTACTTC
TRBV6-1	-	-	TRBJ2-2	CASSEALRNTGELFF	TGTGCCAGCAGTGAAGCGCTTAGGAACACCGGGGAGCTGTTTTTT
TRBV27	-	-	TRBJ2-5	CASSLGSGYGLGETQYF	TGTGCCAGCAGTTTAGGGTCAGGTTATGGGCTTGGGGAGACCCAGTACTTC
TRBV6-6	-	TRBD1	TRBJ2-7	CASKLSGTGAGEQYF	TGTGCCAGCAAATTGTCCGGGACAGGGGCCGGCGAGCAGTACTTC
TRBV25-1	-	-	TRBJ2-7	CASSPWAGRSYEQYF	TGTGCCAGCAGTCCCTGGGCAGGCCGCTCCTACGAGCAGTACTTC
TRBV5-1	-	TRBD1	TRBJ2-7	CASSTGVSGEQYF	TGCGCCAGCAGCACAGGGGTGTCCGGCGAGCAGTACTTC
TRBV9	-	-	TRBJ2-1	CASSAAPGATRHEQFF	TGTGCCAGCAGCGCCGCCCCCGGGGCCACCCGGCATGAGCAGTTCTTC
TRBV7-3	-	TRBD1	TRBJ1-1	CASRPTAGGITEAFF	TGTGCCAGCAGGCCGACGGCAGGGGGCATCACTGAAGCTTTCTTT
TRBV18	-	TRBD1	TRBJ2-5	CASSPTGTGRETQYF	TGTGCCAGCTCACCAACCGGGACAGGGAGAGAGACCCAGTACTTC
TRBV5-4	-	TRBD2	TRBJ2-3	CASSWGLGTDTQYF	TGTGCCAGCAGCTGGGGACTAGGCACAGATACGCAGTATTTT
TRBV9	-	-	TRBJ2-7	CASSLTDIRSYEQYF	TGTGCCAGCAGCCTCACTGACATAAGGAGTTACGAGCAGTACTTC
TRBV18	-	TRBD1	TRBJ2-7	CASSPDLDRADEQYF	TGTGCCAGCTCACCAGACCTGGACAGGGCAGACGAGCAGTACTTC
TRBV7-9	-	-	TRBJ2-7	CASSQGGAYEQYF	TGTGCCAGCAGCCAGGGGGGAGCCTACGAGCAGTACTTC
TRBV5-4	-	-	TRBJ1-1	CASGTGTEAFF	TGTGCCAGCGGAACCGGGACTGAAGCTTTCTTT
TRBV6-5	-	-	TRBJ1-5	CASSSGQTEWGLPQHF	TGTGCCAGCAGTTCAGGACAGACAGAATGGGGGCTGCCCCAGCATTTT
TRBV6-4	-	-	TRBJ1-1	CASSDSTAREAFF	TGTGCCAGCAGTGACTCGACGGCCAGGGAAGCTTTCTTT
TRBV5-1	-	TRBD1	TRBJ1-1	CASSLTDRDPEAFF	TGCGCCAGCAGCTTGACGGACAGGGACCCTGAAGCTTTCTTT
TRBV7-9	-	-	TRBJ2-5	CASSGGSDGETQYF	TGTGCCAGCAGCGGCGGTAGCGACGGGGAGACCCAGTACTTC
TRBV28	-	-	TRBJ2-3	CASSPLKGKLGTRKGDTQYF	TGTGCCAGCAGTCCCCTGAAGGGCAAACTCGGGACTCGAAAGGGAGATACGCAGTATTTT
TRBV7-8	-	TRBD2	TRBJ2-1	CASSLVRTSGEQFF	TGTGCCAGCAGCTTAGTGCGGACTAGCGGAGAGCAGTTCTTC
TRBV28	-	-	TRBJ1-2	CASSLTGNYGYTF	TGTGCCAGCAGTCTAACAGGGAACTATGGCTACACCTTC